Listed below are T cell receptor beta chains from one sample, sequenced in a study of blood T cell repertoires in COVID-19. The protocol was immunoSEQ multiplex PCR, while the TCRdb copy is restricted to in-frame clones and leaves out a portion. The profile covers some 220,000 clones, with roughly 88% appearing a single time and more than 9% taken by the ten largest. Sequencing was carried out using peripheral blood. These receptors all stem from a man in his fifties with active or convalescent COVID-19. CDR3s include the opening cysteine and the closing phenylalanine or tryptophan. A D gene is named only where the DNA matches it firmly. Expanded clones get a size class; other rows say once, few or many, or leave the size out.

v_call	clone_size	d_call	j_call	cdr3_aa	cdr3_nt
TRBV5-1	-	TRBD1	TRBJ1-2	CASSYPGQGQNGYTF	TGCGCCAGCAGCTATCCGGGACAGGGACAAAATGGCTACACCTTC
TRBV5-4	-	TRBD2	TRBJ2-5	CASSLGLAGGEETQYF	TGTGCCAGCAGTTTGGGACTAGCGGGAGGCGAAGAGACCCAGTACTTC
TRBV7-9	-	-	TRBJ1-3	CASSLVGAGNTIYF	TGTGCCAGCAGCTTAGTAGGGGCCGGAAACACCATATATTTT
TRBV19	-	-	TRBJ2-2	CASSIMGTNTGELFF	TGTGCCAGTAGTATTATGGGGACTAACACCGGGGAGCTGTTTTTT
TRBV27	-	TRBD2	TRBJ2-7	CASSLSWTSGSYEQYF	TGTGCCAGCAGTTTATCGTGGACTAGCGGCTCCTACGAGCAGTACTTC
TRBV5-1	-	TRBD2	TRBJ2-7	CASSRTSGSIYEQYF	TGCGCCAGCAGCCGGACTAGCGGGAGTATCTACGAGCAGTACTTC
TRBV2	once	TRBD1	TRBJ2-5	CASSEALAGGEETQYF	TGTGCCAGCAGTGAAGCGCTGGCAGGGGGTGAAGAGACCCAGTACTTC
TRBV2	-	-	TRBJ1-1	CASGFSPGLTEAFF	TGTGCCAGCGGATTTTCCCCGGGTCTCACTGAAGCTTTCTTT
TRBV10-3	-	TRBD1	TRBJ2-7	CAFPLSPGGKEQYF	TGTGCCTTCCCCCTTTCCCCAGGGGGAAAGGAGCAGTACTTC
TRBV5-5	-	-	TRBJ1-4	CASSLGVGATNEKLFF	TGTGCCAGCAGCTTAGGCGTCGGGGCAACTAATGAAAAACTGTTTTTT
TRBV2	-	TRBD1	TRBJ1-6	CASSGQASSYNSPLHF	TGTGCCAGCAGCGGACAGGCGAGCTCCTATAATTCACCCCTCCACTTT
TRBV19	-	TRBD1	TRBJ1-1	CASSTTPRRGPSEAFF	TGTGCCAGTAGTACCACTCCTCGCAGGGGGCCCAGTGAAGCTTTCTTT
TRBV18	once	TRBD2	TRBJ2-5	CASSPSGIGVGTQYF	TGTGCCAGCTCACCTAGCGGGATCGGAGTCGGGACCCAGTACTTC
TRBV5-1	-	-	TRBJ2-1	CASSDFNEQFF	TGCGCCAGCAGCGACTTCAATGAGCAGTTCTTC
TRBV5-4	-	TRBD1	TRBJ2-7	CASSGQGEQYF	TGTGCCAGCAGCGGACAGGGGGAACAGTACTTC
TRBV5-1	-	-	TRBJ1-1	CASSLAEGGAEAFF	TGCGCCAGCAGCTTGGCAGAGGGAGGGGCTGAAGCTTTCTTT
TRBV19	-	-	TRBJ1-5	CASNPTGGNQPQHF	TGTGCCAGTAACCCGACAGGCGGTAATCAGCCCCAGCATTTT
TRBV2	-	-	TRBJ1-1	CASRPLVGANTEAFF	TGTGCCAGCCGCCCCCTAGTAGGGGCGAACACTGAAGCTTTCTTT
TRBV5-8	-	TRBD1	TRBJ1-5	CASSAYRGMDQPQHF	TGTGCCAGCAGCGCGTACAGGGGAATGGATCAGCCCCAGCATTTT
TRBV4-1	-	-	TRBJ1-6	CASSQRGGGDSPLHF	TGCGCCAGCAGCCAACGGGGGGGAGGGGATTCACCCCTCCACTTT
TRBV2	-	-	TRBJ2-5	CASSARVQETQYF	TGTGCCAGCAGTGCAAGAGTACAAGAGACCCAGTACTTC
TRBV15	-	-	TRBJ1-3	CATSRDPFYSGNTIYF	TGTGCCACCAGCAGAGATCCCTTTTACTCTGGAAACACCATATATTTT
TRBV28	-	-	TRBJ1-1	CASSPSSQETEAFF	TGTGCCAGCAGTCCTTCATCACAGGAGACTGAAGCTTTCTTT
TRBV7-2	-	-	TRBJ1-2	CASSLRGSGFGGYTF	TGTGCCAGCAGCCTACGGGGTTCGGGCTTTGGGGGCTACACCTTC